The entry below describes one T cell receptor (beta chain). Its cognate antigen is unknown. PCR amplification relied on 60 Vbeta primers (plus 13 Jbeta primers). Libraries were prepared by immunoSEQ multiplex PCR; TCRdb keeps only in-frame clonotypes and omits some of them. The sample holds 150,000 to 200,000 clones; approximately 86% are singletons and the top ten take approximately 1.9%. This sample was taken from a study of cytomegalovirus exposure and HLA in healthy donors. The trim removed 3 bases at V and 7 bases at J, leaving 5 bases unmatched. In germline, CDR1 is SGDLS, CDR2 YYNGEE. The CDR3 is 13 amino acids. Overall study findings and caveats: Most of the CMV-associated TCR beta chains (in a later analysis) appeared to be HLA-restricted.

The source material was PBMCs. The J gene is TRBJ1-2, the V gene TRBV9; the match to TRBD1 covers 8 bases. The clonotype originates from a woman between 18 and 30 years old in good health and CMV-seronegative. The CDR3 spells CASSGTGIVGYTF. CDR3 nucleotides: TGTGCCAGCAGCGGGACAGGGATAGTTGGCTACACCTTC.